This T cell receptor (beta chain) was retrieved from a study of control samples from healthy donors and cancer patients. The repertoire was sequenced with immunoSEQ multiplex PCR; TCRdb's copy has only in-frame clones and lacks some. The repertoire has roughly 130,000 clones, about 93% of them found once; the top ten carry 1.7%. V lost 4 bases to trimming and J lost 1 base, with 11 bases between them. Germline loops: CDR1 LGHDT, CDR2 YNNKEL (reference sequence). The CDR3 length is 15 residues. Material for sequencing was PBMCs. This sequence was found in a man between 50 and 59 years old with head and neck cancer. This sequence joins TRBV3-1 (or the pseudogene TRBV3-2) and TRBJ1-3, with D perhaps matching TRBD1 (5 bases). CDR3 in amino acids: CASSPRGDSGNTIYF. Here the CDR3 DNA reads TGTGCCAGCAGCCCCCGAGGGGATTCTGGAAACACCATATATTTT.